This TCR beta chain was identified in a study of shared clonotypes between healthy human individuals (TCRdb year 2020). For the wider study: A couple of women and three men aged 18 to 49 years were included in the cohort. For each donor, CD4 naive and CD4 memory were each given three plates, CD8 naive was given two plates, and CD8 memory was given one plate. To estimate repertoire size and how much clonotype sharing occurs between individuals, the study deeply sequenced the blood TCR repertoires of five healthy adults. Libraries were prepared and TCR repertoires were sequenced by different laboratories using diverse techniques, in order to increase sequencing depth and limit assay-specific biases. Leukapheresis yielded between about 0.94 and 8.9 billion PBMCs per donor. The full study reports these points: Sampling was restricted to blood, and TCR repertoires in tissues likely differ from the TCR repertoires found in blood. Estimated clonotype richness was generally larger for naive than for memory subsets. Incomplete sequencing was indicated by rarefaction of sorted-subset datasets, despite the large sequencing depth. About 5% of naive CD4, roughly 3.5% of naive CD8, around 2.3% of memory CD4, and roughly 0.4% of memory CD8 clonotypes were shared across several donors. The genetic and exposure-history diversity represented was limited by the small number of donors. Based on pairwise subsampling, the degree of clonotype sharing among donors was expected to be affected by sequencing depth. Compared with non-shared clonotypes, the clonotypes found in all four sorted-subset donors had higher generation probabilities.

The donors were healthy, HIV-negative adults with no recently reported acute infections or vaccinations. Every donor was a Caucasian adult residing in Nashville, Tennessee, USA. CD4+ T cells were enriched by magnetic negative selection, after which naive cells were positively selected on CD45RA and the negative fraction was taken as the memory subset. Blood was obtained by leukapheresis, after which PBMCs were separated by Ficoll-Histopaque density gradient centrifugation and cryopreserved in liquid nitrogen vapor phase. Purity and quantity of every magnetically sorted T cell population were checked by analytical flow cytometry. Each sorted fraction had its genomic DNA isolated and then quantified by UV absorbance on a Nanodrop 2000c. Using the deep immunoSEQ assay, TCR CDR3 regions were amplified from genomic DNA by multiplex PCR. Extracted genomic DNA from each cell subset was spread evenly across all wells of several immunoSEQ 96-well plates, with each plate serving as a replicate. Each replicate PCR for sorted subsets received approximately 220 ng genomic DNA, equal to roughly 33,000 T cell genomes. Purified libraries were quantified with a Qubit 3.0 fluorometer, sized on a Bioanalyzer 2100, and re-quantified with the KAPA Library Quantification kit. Every immunoSEQ 96-well plate was sequenced on a separate single-read 150-cycle Illumina NextSeq 550 flow cell. The authors' pipeline ran thus. Because the immunoSEQ output included only junctional sequences and no quality scores, the filtering could not be the same as the filtering used for full-length reads. Sequences were annotated with PyIR, a Python wrapper for IgBLAST v1.9, and V/J genes and CDR3 were assigned using IMGT germline references. Reads with weak V/J assignments (E-value above 1e-6), missing CDR3, stop codons, out-of-frame junctions, or ambiguous translated residues were removed. V3J clonotypes were defined as sequences sharing the same inferred V gene, J gene, and CDR3 amino acid sequence. Percentage overlap between repertoires was computed as shared unique clonotypes divided by the size of the smaller repertoire. RTK rarefaction, the Chao1 estimator, and Recon v2.1 estimates of unobserved clonotypes were used to assess repertoire richness. For all TCRbeta clonotypes obtained by the gDNA method from a handful of donors, generation probabilities were computed with OLGA. TCRdb mirrors the immuneACCESS table, restricted to in-frame sequences. Some clones are absent from its copies; in checked studies, under half trace to an unresolved V gene, and the reason for the others is unknown. Clonal size and the V and J genes are those of that table, whereas D and trimming came from the DNA. The sample table lists 2 million to 2.5 million clones, 85% to 95% of them with a count of one. 0.13% of the sample is in the top ten clones.

Comments on this clone: The antigen it recognizes is unknown. No much larger clonotype is one base removed from it; base qualities were not supplied.

The TCR originated in a man younger than 35 in good health. Sequences were obtained from naive CD4+ T cells sorted from blood. The intended sense of this specimen's cell subset or site label: CD45RA+ positively selected.

The CDR3 here reads CASSPGTHNEKLFF. The nucleotide sequence reads as follows: TGTGCCAGCAGTCCCGGGACTCATAATGAAAAACTGTTTTTT. The sequence links TRBV6-5 to TRBJ1-4, with TRBD1 as a weak D call on 5 bases. Trimming takes 5 bases from V and 4 bases from J, and the germline ends sit 11 bases apart. The germline V gene sets CDR1 to MNHEY and CDR2 to SVGAGI. The CDR3 sequence holds 14 residues, the cysteine and phenylalanine included. The CDR3 DNA has 42 bases and is translated from base 1.